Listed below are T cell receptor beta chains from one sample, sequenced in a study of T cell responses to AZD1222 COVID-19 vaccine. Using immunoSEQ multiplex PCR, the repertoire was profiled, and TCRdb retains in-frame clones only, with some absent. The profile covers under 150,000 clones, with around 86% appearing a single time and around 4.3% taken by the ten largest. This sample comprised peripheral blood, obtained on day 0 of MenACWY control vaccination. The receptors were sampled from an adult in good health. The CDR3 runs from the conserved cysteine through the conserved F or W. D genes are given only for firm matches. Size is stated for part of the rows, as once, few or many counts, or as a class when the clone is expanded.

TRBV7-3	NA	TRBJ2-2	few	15	TGTGCCAGCAGCCTCCATGTTGGGGGAACCGGGGAGCTGTTTTTT	CASSLHVGGTGELFF
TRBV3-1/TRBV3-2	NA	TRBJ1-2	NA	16	TGTGCCAGCAGCCAAGTTTGGCGACCCACATCGGGTGGCTACACCTTC	CASSQVWRPTSGGYTF
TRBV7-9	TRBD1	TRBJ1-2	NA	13	TGTGCCAGCAGCCCGGACAGGGTTTCAGGCTACACCTTC	CASSPDRVSGYTF
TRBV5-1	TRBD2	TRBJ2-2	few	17	TGCGCCAGCAGCTCCGGGCTAGCGGGGGTGAACACCGGGGAGCTGTTTTTT	CASSSGLAGVNTGELFF
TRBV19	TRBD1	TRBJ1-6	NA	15	TGTGCCAGTAGTCCGGGACAGCTAAATAATTCACCCCTCCACTTT	CASSPGQLNNSPLHF
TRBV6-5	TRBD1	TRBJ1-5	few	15	TGTGCCAGCAGGAGACAGGGTCTGAGCAATCAGCCCCAGCATTTT	CASRRQGLSNQPQHF
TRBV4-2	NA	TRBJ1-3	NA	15	TGTGCCAGCAGCCAAGAAGTGGGAACTGGAAACACCATATATTTT	CASSQEVGTGNTIYF
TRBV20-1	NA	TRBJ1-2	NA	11	TGCACCTTGGGCAGTGGCTATGGCTACACCTTC	CTLGSGYGYTF
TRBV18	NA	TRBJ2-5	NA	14	TGTGCCAGCTCACCACCGAACGGGCGAGAGACCCAGTACTTC	CASSPPNGRETQYF
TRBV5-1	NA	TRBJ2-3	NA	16	TGCGCCAGCAGCATCGACAGGCGTTCTCCGGCAGATACGCAGTATTTT	CASSIDRRSPADTQYF
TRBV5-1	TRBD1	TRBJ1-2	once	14	TGCGCCAGCAGCGGTGGACAGGGCGGCTATGGCTACACCTTC	CASSGGQGGYGYTF
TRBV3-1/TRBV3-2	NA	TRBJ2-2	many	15	TGTGCCAGCAGCCAACGAGGCTCTAGCACCGGGGAGCTGTTTTTT	CASSQRGSSTGELFF
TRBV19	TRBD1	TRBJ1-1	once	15	TGTGCCAGTAGTTCCGACAGGGGGTTTAACACTGAAGCTTTCTTT	CASSSDRGFNTEAFF
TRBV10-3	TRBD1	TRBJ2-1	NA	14	TGTGCCATCAATCCGGGACAGGCCTACAATGAGCAGTTCTTC	CAINPGQAYNEQFF
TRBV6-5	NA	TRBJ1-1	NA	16	TGTGCCAGCAGTTACTCGGGCAGCCTCATGAACACTGAAGCTTTCTTT	CASSYSGSLMNTEAFF
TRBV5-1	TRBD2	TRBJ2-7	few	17	TGCGCCAGCAGCTTACTAAGCGGGGGGCTCGCCGCCTACGAGCAGTACTTC	CASSLLSGGLAAYEQYF
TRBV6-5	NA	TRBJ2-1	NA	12	TGTGCCAGCAGTACCCCGGCGGCTGAGCAGTTCTTC	CASSTPAAEQFF
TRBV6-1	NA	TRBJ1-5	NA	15	TGTGCCAGCAGTGAGGGACTCCGAGGAGGTCAGCCCCAGCATTTT	CASSEGLRGGQPQHF
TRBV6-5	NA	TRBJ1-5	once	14	TGTGCCAGCAGTTTAACAAAGTGGAATCAGCCCCAGCATTTT	CASSLTKWNQPQHF
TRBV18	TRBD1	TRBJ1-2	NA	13	TGTGCCAGCTCACCACTACAGGGGGATGGCTACACCTTC	CASSPLQGDGYTF
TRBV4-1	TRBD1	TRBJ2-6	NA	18	TGCGCCAGCAGCCGCGGGACAGGGGCTGGCTCTGGGGCCAACGTCCTGACTTTC	CASSRGTGAGSGANVLTF
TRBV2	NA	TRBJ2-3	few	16	TGTGCCAGCAGTGGGCCGGGGGGCTTTAACACAGATACGCAGTATTTT	CASSGPGGFNTDTQYF
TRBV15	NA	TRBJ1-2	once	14	TGTGCCACCAGCAGGCCTGGACAGAACTATGGCTACACCTTC	CATSRPGQNYGYTF
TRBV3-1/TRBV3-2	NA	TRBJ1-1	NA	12	TGTGCCAGCAGCCTTAACCGAGCGGAAGCTTTCTTT	CASSLNRAEAFF
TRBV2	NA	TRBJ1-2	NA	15	TGTGCCAGCAGATATCGGGGGGTCACTAACTATGGCTACACCTTC	CASRYRGVTNYGYTF
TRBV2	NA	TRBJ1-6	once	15	TGTGCCAGCGATTTACAGGCCGGGGTAAATTCACCCCTCCACTTT	CASDLQAGVNSPLHF
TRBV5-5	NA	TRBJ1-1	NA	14	TGTGCCAGCAGCTTGGAAGCGGGGGTCACTGAAGCTTTCTTT	CASSLEAGVTEAFF
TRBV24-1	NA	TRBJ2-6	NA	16	TGTGCCACCAGTGATAACAGACCGGGAGGGGCCAACGTCCTGACTTTC	CATSDNRPGGANVLTF
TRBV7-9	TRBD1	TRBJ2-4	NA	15	TGTGCCAGCAGCCTCCTGACAGGGGATAAAAACATTCAGTACTTC	CASSLLTGDKNIQYF
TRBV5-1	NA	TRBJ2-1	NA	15	TGCGCCAGCAGCTTCGTACAGAGCTCCTACAATGAGCAGTTCTTC	CASSFVQSSYNEQFF
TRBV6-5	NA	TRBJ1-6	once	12	TGTGCCAGCCGGGCAGGGGAATCACCCCTCCACTTT	CASRAGESPLHF
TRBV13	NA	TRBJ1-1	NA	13	TGTGCCAGCAGCCACGACAGTAACACTGAAGCTTTCTTT	CASSHDSNTEAFF
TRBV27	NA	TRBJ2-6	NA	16	TGTGCCAGCAGACGAGTACGGGACTCTGGGGCCAACGTCCTGACTTTC	CASRRVRDSGANVLTF
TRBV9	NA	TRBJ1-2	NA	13	TGCCCGCCGAAGGGACATAGCTCGGGTGGCTACACCTTC	CPPKGHSSGGYTF
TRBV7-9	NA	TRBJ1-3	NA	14	TGTGCCAGCAGCGCCTCCAGGTCACGGAACACCATATATTTT	CASSASRSRNTIYF
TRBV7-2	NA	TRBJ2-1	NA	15	TGTGCCAGCAGAGACCGAGCAGTAATCTACAATGAGCAGTTCTTC	CASRDRAVIYNEQFF
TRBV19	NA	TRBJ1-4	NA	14	TGTGCCAGCCTTTCCCGGGGCCCTAGTGAAAAACTGTTTTTT	CASLSRGPSEKLFF
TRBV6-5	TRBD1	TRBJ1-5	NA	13	TGTGCCACCGGGGACAGGGCGATGGGGCCCCAGCATTTT	CATGDRAMGPQHF
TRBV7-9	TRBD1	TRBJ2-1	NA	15	TGTGCCAGCAGCCACTCACAGGGGGCGGACAATGAGCAGTTCTTC	CASSHSQGADNEQFF
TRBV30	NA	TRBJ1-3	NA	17	TGTGCCTGGAGTGTACGTTCGCGGCAGGGGACAGGAAACACCATATATTTT	CAWSVRSRQGTGNTIYF
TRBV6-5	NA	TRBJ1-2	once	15	TGTGCCAGCAGTTACGGAGGGGCCGACTCGGGTGGCTACACCTTC	CASSYGGADSGGYTF
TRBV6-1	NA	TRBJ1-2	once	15	TGTGCCAGCAGTGAGCAACAGGCCACGGCTTATGGCTACACCTTC	CASSEQQATAYGYTF
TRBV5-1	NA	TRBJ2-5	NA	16	TGCGCCAGCAGCCTTGGTCGTCACCGGATTAAAGAGACCCAGTACTTC	CASSLGRHRIKETQYF
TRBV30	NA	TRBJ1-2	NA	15	TGTGCCTGGAGTGCTGGGGACACCAATAACTATGGCTACACCTTC	CAWSAGDTNNYGYTF
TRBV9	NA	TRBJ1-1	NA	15	TGTGCCAGCAGCGCCGCGAGCAGTGGACCCTACGAAGCTTTCTTT	CASSAASSGPYEAFF
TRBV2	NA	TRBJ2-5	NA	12	TGTGCCAGCAGTCGGGACACCGAGACCCAGTACTTC	CASSRDTETQYF
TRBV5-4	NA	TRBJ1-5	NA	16	TGTGCCAGCAGTTACGGGCCTGGAGGAAGCAATCAGCCCCAGCATTTT	CASSYGPGGSNQPQHF
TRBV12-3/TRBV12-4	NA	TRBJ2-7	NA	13	TGTGCCAGCAGTTTTTCTCCTGTCTACGAGCAGTACTTC	CASSFSPVYEQYF
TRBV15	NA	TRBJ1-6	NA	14	TGTGCCACCAGCAGGAGAGAGAATAATTCACCCCTCCACTTT	CATSRRENNSPLHF
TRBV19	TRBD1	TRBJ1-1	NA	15	TGTGCCAGTAGGGATCGGGACAGGTTGAAGACTGAAGCTTTCTTT	CASRDRDRLKTEAFF
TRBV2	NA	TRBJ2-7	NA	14	TGTGCCAGCAGTGTTGGGGGGGCTCTGTTCGAGCAGTACTTC	CASSVGGALFEQYF